This T cell receptor beta chain was observed in a study of radiotherapy plus CTLA-4 blockade in lung cancer. General study findings and limits: The authors reported that early blood T cell clone dynamics, with interferon-beta, best predicted response. There was expansion of tumor-derived TCR clones in blood after radiotherapy plus ipilimumab.

Per the germline V gene, CDR1 is SGHRS and CDR2 is YFSETQ. V gave up 4 bases and J gave up 0 bases; unmatched junction bases: 4. The CDR3 is made up of 15 amino acids. A few counts support this clone. No antigen is known for it. Profiling relied on immunoSEQ multiplex PCR, and the TCRdb table lists in-frame clones only, not all of them. The profile covers about 90,000 clones, with over 75% appearing a single time and 14% to 15% taken by the ten largest. This chain uses TRBV5-1 with TRBJ2-3; TRBD1 matches at 8 bases. This TCR came from a human donor with non-small cell lung cancer that progressed on radiotherapy plus ipilimumab. Material: peripheral blood, obtained from a patient treated with radiotherapy plus ipilimumab. Here the CDR3 reads CASSDTGGSTDTQYF. As DNA, the CDR3 is TGCGCCAGCAGCGATACAGGGGGAAGCACAGATACGCAGTATTTT.